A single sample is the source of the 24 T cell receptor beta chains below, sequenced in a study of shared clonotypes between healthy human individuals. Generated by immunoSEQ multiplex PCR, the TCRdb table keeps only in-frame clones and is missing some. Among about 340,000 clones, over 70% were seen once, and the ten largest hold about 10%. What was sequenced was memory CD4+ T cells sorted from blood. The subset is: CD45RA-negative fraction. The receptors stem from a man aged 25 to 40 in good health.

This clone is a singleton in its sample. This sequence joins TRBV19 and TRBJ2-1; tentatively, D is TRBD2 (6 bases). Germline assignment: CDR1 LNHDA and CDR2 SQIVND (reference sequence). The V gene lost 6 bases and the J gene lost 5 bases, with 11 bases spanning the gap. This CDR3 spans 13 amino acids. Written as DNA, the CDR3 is TGTGCCAGTAGCGGGAGAGTCAACAATGAGCAGTTCTTC. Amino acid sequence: CASSGRVNNEQFF.

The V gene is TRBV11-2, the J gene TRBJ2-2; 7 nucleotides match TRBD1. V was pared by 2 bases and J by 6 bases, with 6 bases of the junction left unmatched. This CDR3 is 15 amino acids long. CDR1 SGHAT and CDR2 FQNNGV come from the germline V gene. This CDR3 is CASSLTTGMAGELFF. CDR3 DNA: TGTGCCAGCAGCTTAACGACAGGGATGGCCGGGGAGCTGTTTTTT.

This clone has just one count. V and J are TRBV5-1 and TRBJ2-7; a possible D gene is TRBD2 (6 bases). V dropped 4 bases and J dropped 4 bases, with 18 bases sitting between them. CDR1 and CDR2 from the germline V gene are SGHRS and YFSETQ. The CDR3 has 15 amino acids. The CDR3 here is CASSLAGLGKYEQYF. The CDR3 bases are TGCGCCAGCAGCCTGGCGGGACTCGGGAAGTACGAGCAGTACTTC.

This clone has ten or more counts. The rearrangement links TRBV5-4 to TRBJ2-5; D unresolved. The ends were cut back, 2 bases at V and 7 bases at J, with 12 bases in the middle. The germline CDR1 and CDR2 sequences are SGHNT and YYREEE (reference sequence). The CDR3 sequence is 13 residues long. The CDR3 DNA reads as TGTGCCAGCAGCTTCGGCAGCCCCGGGACCCAGTACTTC. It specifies CASSFGSPGTQYF. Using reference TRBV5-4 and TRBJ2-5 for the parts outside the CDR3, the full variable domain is ETGVTQSPTHLIKTRGQQVTLRCSSQSGHNTVSWYQQALGQGPQFIFQYYREEENGRGNFPPRFSGLQFPNYSSELNVNALELDDSALYLCASSFGSPGTQYFGPGTRLLVL.

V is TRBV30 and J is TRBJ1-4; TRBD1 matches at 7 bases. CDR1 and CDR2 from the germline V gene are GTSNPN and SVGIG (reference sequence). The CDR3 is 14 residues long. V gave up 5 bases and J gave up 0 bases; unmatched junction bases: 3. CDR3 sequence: CAWGTGATNEKLFF. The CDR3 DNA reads TGTGCCTGGGGCACAGGGGCAACTAATGAAAAACTGTTTTTT.

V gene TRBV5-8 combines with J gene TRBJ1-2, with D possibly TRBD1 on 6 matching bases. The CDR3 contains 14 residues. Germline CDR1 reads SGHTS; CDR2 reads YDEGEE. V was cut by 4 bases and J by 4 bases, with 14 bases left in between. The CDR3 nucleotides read TGTGCCAGCAGCACATACAGGGTTTCCTATGGCTACACCTTC. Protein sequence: CASSTYRVSYGYTF. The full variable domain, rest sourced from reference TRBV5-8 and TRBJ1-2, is EAGVTQSPTHLIKTRGQQATLRCSPISGHTSVYWYQQALGLGLQFLLWYDEGEERNRGNFPPRFSGRQFPNYSSELNVNALELEDSALYLCASSTYRVSYGYTFGSGTRLTVV.

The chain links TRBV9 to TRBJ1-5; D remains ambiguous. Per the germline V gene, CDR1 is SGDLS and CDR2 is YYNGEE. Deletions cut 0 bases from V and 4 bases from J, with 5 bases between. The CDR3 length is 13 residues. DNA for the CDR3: TGTGCCAGCAGCGTAGCACAAAATCAGCCCCAGCATTTT. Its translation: CASSVAQNQPQHF.

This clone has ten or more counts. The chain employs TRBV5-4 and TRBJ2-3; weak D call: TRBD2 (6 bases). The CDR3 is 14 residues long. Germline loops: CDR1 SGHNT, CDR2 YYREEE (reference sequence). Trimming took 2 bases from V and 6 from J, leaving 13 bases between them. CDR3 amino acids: CASSFGSRGDTQYF. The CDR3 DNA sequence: TGTGCCAGCAGCTTCGGGAGCCGGGGGGATACGCAGTATTTT.

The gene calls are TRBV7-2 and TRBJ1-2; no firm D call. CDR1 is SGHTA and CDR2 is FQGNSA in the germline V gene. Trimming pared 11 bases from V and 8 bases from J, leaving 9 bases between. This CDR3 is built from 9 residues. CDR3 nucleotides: TGTGCCGCTGGCCAGGGCTACACCTTC. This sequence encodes CAAGQGYTF. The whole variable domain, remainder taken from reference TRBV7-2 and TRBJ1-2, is GAGVSQSPSNKVTEKGKDVELRCDPISGHTALYWYRQSLGQGLEFLIYFQGNSAPDKSGLPSDRFSAERTGGSVSTLTIQRTQQEDSAVYLCAAGQGYTFGSGTRLTVV.

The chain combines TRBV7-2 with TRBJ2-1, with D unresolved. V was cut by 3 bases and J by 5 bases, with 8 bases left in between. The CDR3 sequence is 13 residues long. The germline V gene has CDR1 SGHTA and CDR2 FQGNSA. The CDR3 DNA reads TGTGCCAGCAGCTTTTCCGAAAACAATGAGCAGTTCTTC. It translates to CASSFSENNEQFF.

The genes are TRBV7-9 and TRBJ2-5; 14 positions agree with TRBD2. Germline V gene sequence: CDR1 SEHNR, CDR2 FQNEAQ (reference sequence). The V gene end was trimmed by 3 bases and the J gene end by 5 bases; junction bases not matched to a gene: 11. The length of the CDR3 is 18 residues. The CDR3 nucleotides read TGTGCCAGCAGCTTTAACCCGGGACTAGCGGGAGTATCGGAGACCCAGTACTTC. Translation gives CASSFNPGLAGVSETQYF.

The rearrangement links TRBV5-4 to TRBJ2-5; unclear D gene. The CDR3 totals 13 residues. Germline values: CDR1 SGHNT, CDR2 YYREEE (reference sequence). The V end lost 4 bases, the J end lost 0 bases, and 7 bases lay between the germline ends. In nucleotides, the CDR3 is TGTGCCAGCAGCAGACGGTACCAAGAGACCCAGTACTTC. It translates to CASSRRYQETQYF.

The CDR3 nucleotides read TGTGCCAGCAGCTTACCCGAATCGGACCCAGGCGGGTTTTTT. It specifies CASSLPESDPGGFF. The chain uses TRBV7-6 and TRBJ1-4; no firm D call. The V and J ends lost 2 bases and 16 bases respectively, with 20 bases between them. This CDR3 contains 14 residues. Germline V gene sequence: CDR1 SGHVS, CDR2 FNYEAQ.

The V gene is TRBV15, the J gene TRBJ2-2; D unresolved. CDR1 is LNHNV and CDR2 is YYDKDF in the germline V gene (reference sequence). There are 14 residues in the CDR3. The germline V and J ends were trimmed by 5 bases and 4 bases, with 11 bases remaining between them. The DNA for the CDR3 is TGTGCCACCAGCCCCCGCTCCAGCACCGGGGAGCTGTTTTTT. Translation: CATSPRSSTGELFF.

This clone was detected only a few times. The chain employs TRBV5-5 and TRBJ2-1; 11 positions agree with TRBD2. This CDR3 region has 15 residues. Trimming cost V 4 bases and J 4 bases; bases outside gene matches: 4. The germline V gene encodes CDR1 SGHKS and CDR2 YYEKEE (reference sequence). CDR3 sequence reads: CASSVTSGTYNEQFF. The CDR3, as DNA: TGTGCCAGCAGCGTGACTAGCGGGACATACAATGAGCAGTTCTTC.

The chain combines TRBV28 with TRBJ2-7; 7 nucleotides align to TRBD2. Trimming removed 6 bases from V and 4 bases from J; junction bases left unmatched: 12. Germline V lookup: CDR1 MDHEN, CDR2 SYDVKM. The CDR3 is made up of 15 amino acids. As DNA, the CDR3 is TGTGCCAGCAGCGCAGGGACTAAAAAACCGTACGAGCAGTACTTC. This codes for CASSAGTKKPYEQYF.

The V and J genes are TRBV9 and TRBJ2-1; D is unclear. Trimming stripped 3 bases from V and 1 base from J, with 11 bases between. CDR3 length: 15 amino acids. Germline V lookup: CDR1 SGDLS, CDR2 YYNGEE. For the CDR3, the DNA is TGTGCCAGCAGCGGGTCCCGAGGATCCTACAATGAGCAGTTCTTC. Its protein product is CASSGSRGSYNEQFF.

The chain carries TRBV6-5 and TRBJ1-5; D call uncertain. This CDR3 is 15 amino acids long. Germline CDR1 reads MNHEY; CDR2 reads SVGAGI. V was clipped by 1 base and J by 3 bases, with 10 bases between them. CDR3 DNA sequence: TGTGCCAGCAGTTACTTAGGAGCCCACAATCAGCCCCAGCATTTT. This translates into CASSYLGAHNQPQHF.

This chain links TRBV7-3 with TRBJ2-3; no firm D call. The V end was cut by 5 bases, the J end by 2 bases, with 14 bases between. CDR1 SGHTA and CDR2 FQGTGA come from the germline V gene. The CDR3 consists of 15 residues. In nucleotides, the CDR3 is TGTGCCAGCAGCCCGGGTGTTGGGGTCACAGATACGCAGTATTTT. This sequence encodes CASSPGVGVTDTQYF.

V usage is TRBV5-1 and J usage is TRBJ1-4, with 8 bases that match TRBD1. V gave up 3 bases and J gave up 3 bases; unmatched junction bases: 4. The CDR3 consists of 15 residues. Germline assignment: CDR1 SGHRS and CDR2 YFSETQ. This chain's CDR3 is CASSWGDRPNEKLFF. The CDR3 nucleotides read TGCGCCAGCAGCTGGGGGGACAGGCCTAATGAAAAACTGTTTTTT. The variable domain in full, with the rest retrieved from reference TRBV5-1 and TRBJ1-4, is KAGVTQTPRYLIKTRGQQVTLSCSPISGHRSVSWYQQTPGQGLQFLFEYFSETQRNKGNFPGRFSGRQFSNSRSEMNVSTLELGDSALYLCASSWGDRPNEKLFFGSGTQLSVL.

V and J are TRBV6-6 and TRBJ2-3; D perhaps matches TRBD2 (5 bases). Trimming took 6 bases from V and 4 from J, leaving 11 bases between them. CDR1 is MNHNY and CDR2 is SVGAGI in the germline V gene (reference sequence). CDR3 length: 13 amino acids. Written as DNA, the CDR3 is TGTGCCAGCAGGACCGGGAATGCAGATACGCAGTATTTT. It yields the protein CASRTGNADTQYF.

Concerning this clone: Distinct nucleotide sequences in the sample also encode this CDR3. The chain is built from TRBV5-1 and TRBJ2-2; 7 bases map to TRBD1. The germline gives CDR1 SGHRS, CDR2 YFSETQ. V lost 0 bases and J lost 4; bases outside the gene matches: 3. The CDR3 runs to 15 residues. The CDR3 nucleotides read TGCGCCAGCAGCTTGGGGGCAGGGGGCACCGGGGAGCTGTTTTTT. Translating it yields CASSLGAGGTGELFF.

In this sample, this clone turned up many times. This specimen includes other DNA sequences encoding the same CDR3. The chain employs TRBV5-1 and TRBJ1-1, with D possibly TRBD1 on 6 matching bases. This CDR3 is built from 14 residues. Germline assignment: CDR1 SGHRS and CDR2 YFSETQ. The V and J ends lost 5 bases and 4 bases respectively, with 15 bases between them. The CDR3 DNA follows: TGCGCCAGCAGTAACAGGGAAGGAGGCACTGAAGCTTTCTTT. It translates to CASSNREGGTEAFF.

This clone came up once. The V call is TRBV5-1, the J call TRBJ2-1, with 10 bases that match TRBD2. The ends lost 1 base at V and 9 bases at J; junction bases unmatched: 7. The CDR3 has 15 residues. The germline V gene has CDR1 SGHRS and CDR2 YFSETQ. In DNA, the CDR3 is TGCGCCAGCAGCTTGAAAGCGGGAGGGCCGGGTGAGCAGTTCTTC. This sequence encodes CASSLKAGGPGEQFF.